This TCR beta chain is drawn from a study of T-cell reconstitution after alpha-beta-depleted transplantation in children. CDR1 is WSHSY and CDR2 is SAAADI in the germline V gene. Deletions cut 2 bases from V and 4 bases from J, with 9 bases between. This CDR3 comprises 14 residues. A note on this clonotype: Its specificity is not known.

General study results and limits: It was reported that alpha-beta T cells came from several hundred expanded graft clones (about two months after transplant). Day-60 TCRbeta diversity that was high in some patients was derived from surviving recipient T cells and thymic progenitors. Hyperexpanded clones declined; after one year, newly produced T cells mostly supplied diversity.

The authors prepared the TCRbeta library with unique molecular identifiers. TCRdb itself ran the PCR reads through MiXCR, one entry per CDR3 protein. The table has about 980,000 distinct CDR3 sequences, under 30% seen once. The sequence derives from a boy under two years old who had a stem cell transplant for SCID, so the T cells may come from the graft donor. The V and J genes are TRBV10-2 and TRBJ1-5, with D possibly TRBD1 on 5 matching bases. The source was PBMCs, mostly from graft donor cells, collected 360 days after TCRalphabeta/CD19-depleted stem cell transplant. DNA of the CDR3: TGCGCCAGCAGTGAGACTCAGGGAAATCAGCCCCAGCATTTT. Encoded protein: CASSETQGNQPQHF.